This passage covers 27 T cell receptor beta chains from one sample sequenced in a study of cytomegalovirus exposure and HLA in healthy donors. PCR was performed using 60 Vbeta and 13 Jbeta primers. Data came from immunoSEQ multiplex PCR; TCRdb stores just in-frame clones and leaves some out. Altogether roughly 120,000 clones are present, approximately 83% being singletons, with the ten largest covering nearly 2.5%. The sequenced sample consisted of PBMCs. The receptors shown here come from a woman in her late teens or twenties in good health and CMV-seronegative.

The V call is TRBV28, the J call TRBJ2-7; unclear D gene. Germline V CDR1 and CDR2: MDHEN, SYDVKM. V was cut by 3 bases and J by 2 bases, with 11 bases left in between. The CDR3 runs to 14 residues. For the CDR3, the DNA is TGTGCCAGCAGTTTTCCCCCAGTTACCTACGAGCAGTACTTC. It is translated as CASSFPPVTYEQYF.

The V and J genes are TRBV6-1 and TRBJ1-1; no reliable D call. This CDR3 spans 13 amino acids. V was pared by 2 bases and J by 6 bases, with 10 bases between. Germline V gives CDR1 MNHNS, CDR2 SASEGT. Here the CDR3 DNA reads TGTGCCAGCAGTGAACCTCAGGATCCTGAAGCTTTCTTT. Translation gives CASSEPQDPEAFF.

This clone was counted a single time. The chain has TRBV27 and TRBJ1-4; D ambiguous. Trimming cost V 7 bases and J 4 bases, with 28 bases left between them. The CDR3 is made up of 19 amino acids. CDR1 MNHEY and CDR2 SMNVEV come from the germline V gene (reference sequence). CDR3 sequence: CASMTRWAGSPGNNEKLFF. The CDR3 DNA is TGTGCCAGCATGACGAGGTGGGCAGGCTCCCCCGGGAATAATGAAAAACTGTTTTTT.

V is TRBV5-6 and J is TRBJ2-2; D possibly corresponds to TRBD2 (5 bases). Germline assignment: CDR1 SGHDT and CDR2 YYEEEE. This CDR3 has 15 amino acids. Deletions cut 3 bases from V and 0 bases from J, with 9 bases between. The CDR3 is CASSWRPSNTGELFF. In DNA form, the CDR3 reads TGTGCCAGCAGCTGGAGGCCCTCGAACACCGGGGAGCTGTTTTTT.

V is TRBV19 and J is TRBJ2-1; possibly TRBD2 for D (5 bases). The V and J ends lost 5 bases and 11 bases respectively, with 16 bases between them. The CDR3 is made up of 13 amino acids. The germline CDR1 and CDR2 sequences are LNHDA and SQIVND (reference sequence). CDR3 amino acids: CASSADLVGKQFF. CDR3 DNA: TGTGCCAGTAGTGCGGACCTCGTCGGGAAGCAGTTCTTC.

CDR3 residues: CASSEEGWLYEQYV. CDR3 DNA sequence: TGTGCCAGCAGTGAAGAGGGGTGGTTATATGAGCAGTACGTC. V gene TRBV6-1 combines with J gene TRBJ2-7; D is possibly TRBD1 (5 bases). Trimming shortened V by 1 base and J by 7 bases, and 14 bases separated the two germline ends. The CDR3 has 14 residues. Looked up from germline, CDR1 is MNHNS and CDR2 is SASEGT.

This chain connects TRBV18 to TRBJ1-5; TRBD1 is a possible D gene (6 bases). V dropped 6 bases and J dropped 7 bases, with 16 bases sitting between them. Looked up from germline, CDR1 is KGHSH and CDR2 is LQKENI. The CDR3 is made up of 14 amino acids. The CDR3 loop reads CASSRTGGPQPQHF. As DNA, the CDR3 is TGTGCCAGCTCCCGAACGGGGGGGCCACAGCCCCAGCATTTT.

This clone has a handful of counts. This chain connects TRBV19 to TRBJ1-2; a weak D match, TRBD1 (5 bases). The CDR3 is 15 amino acids. V was shortened by 7 bases and J by 0 bases, with 15 bases between the two germline ends. Germline V gene data show CDR1 as LNHDA and CDR2 as SQIVND (reference sequence). CDR3 sequence (DNA): TGTGCCAGTACCCCTTGGGGCCCTTCTAACTATGGCTACACCTTC. It codes for CASTPWGPSNYGYTF.

The rearrangement joins TRBV4-1 to TRBJ2-5; 11 bases fit TRBD2. Germline CDR1 MGHRA, CDR2 YSYEKL. Trimming took 2 bases from V and 2 from J; bases not matched to a gene: 4. The CDR3 extends over 16 amino acids. The CDR3 coding sequence is TGCGCCAGCAGCCAATTAGCGGGGGGGTTTCAAGAGACCCAGTACTTC. Its protein product is CASSQLAGGFQETQYF.

The genes are TRBV5-6 and TRBJ2-7, with a possible D match to TRBD2 (6 bases). Trimming shortened V by 3 bases and J by 4 bases, and 11 bases separated the two germline ends. Per germline, CDR1 SGHDT and CDR2 YYEEEE. The CDR3 runs to 13 residues. The chain's CDR3 is CASSSEGLYEQYF. The CDR3 DNA sequence: TGTGCCAGCAGCTCGGAGGGCCTTTACGAGCAGTACTTC.

This chain uses TRBV11-3 with TRBJ1-1; TRBD1 matches 7 bases. The length of the CDR3 is 13 residues. The germline gives CDR1 SGHNT, CDR2 YENEEA. V dropped 2 bases and J dropped 5; count of bases not matched to a gene: 2. CDR3 loop: CASSLRGRTEAFF. Here the CDR3 DNA reads TGTGCCAGCAGCTTAAGGGGGCGGACTGAAGCTTTCTTT.

The V call is TRBV6-6, the J call TRBJ2-7, with D possibly matching TRBD1 (5 bases). The CDR3 covers 14 residues. Trimming removed 2 bases at V and 4 bases at J, with 12 bases between. Germline V gene sequence: CDR1 MNHNY, CDR2 SVGAGI (reference sequence). As DNA, the CDR3 is TGTGCCAGCAGTTACCCACAGGTGAGGTACGAGCAGTACTTC. Translated, it gives CASSYPQVRYEQYF.

The gene calls are TRBV27 and TRBJ1-6, with 7 positions matching TRBD1. Germline loops: CDR1 MNHEY, CDR2 SMNVEV (reference sequence). The CDR3 is made up of 15 amino acids. V shed 5 bases, J shed 8 bases, and the junction held 9 bases outside the gene matches. The CDR3: CASSPKQGTHSPLHF. In nucleotides, the CDR3 is TGTGCCAGCAGTCCGAAACAGGGGACGCATTCACCCCTCCACTTT.

CDR3 sequence reads: CASMQRRANYGYTF. CDR3 bases: TGTGCCAGCATGCAGCGCCGAGCTAACTATGGCTACACCTTC. The chain links TRBV28 to TRBJ1-2, with unresolved D. The CDR3 is made up of 14 amino acids. V lost 7 bases and J 0 bases, leaving 12 bases between the germline ends. Germline V gene sequence: CDR1 MDHEN, CDR2 SYDVKM.

The chain is built from TRBV11-2 and TRBJ2-7, with a tentative D call TRBD1 (5 bases). V lost 5 bases and J lost 3, with 5 bases in between. The CDR3 loop spans 11 amino acids. Germline V gene data show CDR1 as SGHAT and CDR2 as FQNNGV. CDR3 sequence reads: CASSRGYEQYV. The CDR3 DNA is TGTGCCAGCAGCAGGGGCTACGAGCAGTACGTC.

The CDR3 nucleotides read TGTGCCAGCACCCTAGGGATCGGGGTACGGAATCAGCCCCAGCATTTT. It codes for CASTLGIGVRNQPQHF. This chain links TRBV11-2 with TRBJ1-5, with unresolved D. With 7 bases removed from V and 4 bases from J, the gap between germline ends came to 20 bases. There are 16 residues in the CDR3. Germline V gene data show CDR1 as SGHAT and CDR2 as FQNNGV.

The rearrangement joins TRBV5-1 to TRBJ1-2, with 9 bases fitting TRBD1. Germline CDR1 is SGHRS and CDR2 is YFSETQ. This CDR3 is built from 13 residues. J was trimmed by 6 bases and V by 0 bases; bases with no gene match: 0. CDR3 in amino acids: CASSLGQGDGYTF. The DNA for the CDR3 is TGCGCCAGCAGCTTGGGACAGGGGGATGGCTACACCTTC.

The chain couples TRBV7-8 to TRBJ2-7; D is undetermined. CDR3 length: 14 amino acids. Germline V gene data show CDR1 as SGHVS and CDR2 as FQNEAQ. V was shortened by 1 base and J by 7 bases, with 14 bases between the two germline ends. The DNA of the CDR3 is TGTGCCAGCAGCTTAGGGTCCAGCCTCAGGGAGCAGTACTTC. It is translated as CASSLGSSLREQYF.

V gene TRBV7-8 combines with J gene TRBJ2-2; TRBD2 is a possible D gene (5 bases). The V end lost 0 bases, the J end lost 3 bases, and 11 bases lay between the germline ends. This CDR3 comprises 16 residues. Germline V gives CDR1 SGHVS, CDR2 FQNEAQ. CDR3 DNA sequence: TGTGCCAGCAGCTTAGCCCGGGGTGGTGACACCGGGGAGCTGTTTTTT. This translates into CASSLARGGDTGELFF.

The V and J genes are TRBV29-1 and TRBJ2-1; 8 bases agree with TRBD1. The CDR3 totals 19 residues. V trimming: 4 bases; J trimming: 4 bases; junction bases outside the gene matches: 21. Germline-derived CDR1 and CDR2 are SQVTM and ANQGSEA. DNA of the CDR3: TGCAGCGTTGGGCCGGGACAGGCGACAATATTGTCCTTATACAATGAGCAGTTCTTC. The encoded protein is CSVGPGQATILSLYNEQFF.

This chain uses TRBV5-5 with TRBJ2-1, with 9 nucleotides matching TRBD2. The CDR3 contains 15 residues. J lost 4 bases, V lost 0 bases, and 2 bases had no gene match. Germline V gene data show CDR1 as SGHKS and CDR2 as YYEKEE (reference sequence). The CDR3 nucleotides are TGTGCCAGCAGCTTGGACAGCGGGAGGTACAATGAGCAGTTCTTC. This translates into CASSLDSGRYNEQFF.

This clone was found a few times. The chain combines TRBV5-4 with TRBJ1-2; 7 positions match TRBD1. J gave up 5 bases and V 0 bases, and 10 bases lay outside the gene matches. The CDR3 spans 16 residues. Germline-derived CDR1 and CDR2 are SGHNT and YYREEE (reference sequence). The CDR3 DNA is TGTGCCAGCAGCTTGGGACAGGGTGTCGTGGGATATGGCTACACCTTC. This gives the protein CASSLGQGVVGYGYTF.

In its sample, this clone was seen once. The chain has TRBV7-6 and TRBJ2-1, with 8 bases fitting TRBD2. The ends lost 4 bases at V and 8 bases at J; junction bases unmatched: 10. The CDR3 is made up of 15 amino acids. Germline CDR1 SGHVS, CDR2 FNYEAQ. Written as DNA, the CDR3 is TGTGCCAGCAGCTCGGGCGGGGGGCTATTCTATGAGCAGTTCTTC. Translation gives CASSSGGGLFYEQFF.

This rearrangement joins TRBV7-9 to TRBJ1-2; D perhaps matches TRBD1 (6 bases). The CDR3 has 18 residues. The V gene's germline CDR1 is SEHNR and CDR2 FQNEAQ (reference sequence). V dropped 4 bases and J dropped 0 bases, with 21 bases sitting between them. CDR3 nucleotide sequence: TGTGCCAGCAGCTGGCTTAGTCGACAGGAGACTACTAACTATGGCTACACCTTC. Its protein is CASSWLSRQETTNYGYTF.

The chain has TRBV5-8 and TRBJ1-3; D remains ambiguous. The CDR3 is made up of 13 amino acids. The V gene's germline CDR1 is SGHTS and CDR2 YDEGEE. V shed 8 bases and J shed 3 bases, with 12 bases lying between them. This chain's CDR3 is CASRFRGGNTIYF. In DNA form, the CDR3 reads TGTGCCAGTAGATTTCGGGGTGGAAACACCATATATTTT.

The chain uses TRBV7-9 and TRBJ2-5; D remains unclear. This CDR3 contains 12 residues. Trimming shortened V by 5 bases and J by 4 bases, and 8 bases separated the two germline ends. Germline CDR1 reads SEHNR; CDR2 reads FQNEAQ (reference sequence). CDR3 amino acids: CASSLPGETQYF. CDR3 coding DNA: TGTGCCAGCAGCCTCCCAGGAGAGACCCAGTACTTC.

V is TRBV7-2 and J is TRBJ2-7; the match to TRBD1 covers 7 bases. Germline V CDR1 and CDR2: SGHTA, FQGNSA. J gave up 4 bases and V 2 bases, and 11 bases lay outside the gene matches. This CDR3 is built from 16 residues. The chain's CDR3 is CASSLMGQLSLYEQYF. CDR3 nucleotide sequence: TGTGCCAGCAGCTTAATGGGACAGCTATCTTTATACGAGCAGTACTTC.